This T cell receptor (beta chain) was sequenced during a study of cytomegalovirus exposure and HLA in healthy donors. For the study at large: Both the approximately 130 validation repertoires and the 666 first-cohort repertoires used the same platform, as reported by a later analysis. Findings and limits, study-wide: Through in vitro validation, a few CMV-associated chains were shown to be specific for CMV antigens.

Profiling relied on immunoSEQ multiplex PCR, and the TCRdb table lists in-frame clones only, not all of them. The sample gives 50,000 to 70,000 clones, 85% to 95% of which show up once; 5.8% is in the top ten. For this clone: What it binds is not known.

Looked up from germline, CDR1 is SGHAT and CDR2 is FQDESV (reference sequence). This CDR3 has 13 residues. V was clipped by 7 bases and J by 8 bases; unmatched bases: 5. Specimen: PBMCs. This sequence was found in a woman aged 18-35 years in good health and CMV-seropositive. The rearrangement joins TRBV11-1 to TRBJ2-1; TRBD2 matches at 10 bases. CDR3 coding DNA: TGTGCCAGCACCTTGAGCGGGGGGGATGAGCAGTTCTTC. Translated: CASTLSGGDEQFF.